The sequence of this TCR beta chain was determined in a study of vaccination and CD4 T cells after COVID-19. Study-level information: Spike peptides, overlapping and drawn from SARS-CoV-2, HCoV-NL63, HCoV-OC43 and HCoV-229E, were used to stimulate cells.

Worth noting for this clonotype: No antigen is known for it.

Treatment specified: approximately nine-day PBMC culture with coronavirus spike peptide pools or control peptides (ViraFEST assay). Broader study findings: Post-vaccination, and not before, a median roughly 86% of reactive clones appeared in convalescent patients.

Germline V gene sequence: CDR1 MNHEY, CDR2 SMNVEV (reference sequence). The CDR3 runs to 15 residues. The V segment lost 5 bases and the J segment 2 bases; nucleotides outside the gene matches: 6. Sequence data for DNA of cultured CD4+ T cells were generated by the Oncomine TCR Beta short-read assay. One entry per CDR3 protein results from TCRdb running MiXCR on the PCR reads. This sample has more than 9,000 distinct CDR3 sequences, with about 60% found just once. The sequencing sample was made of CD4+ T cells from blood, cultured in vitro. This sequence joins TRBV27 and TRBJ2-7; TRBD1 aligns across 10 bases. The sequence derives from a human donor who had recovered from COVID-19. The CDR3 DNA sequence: TGTGCCAGCAGTCTAGGACAGGGGGTTACCTACGAGCAGTACTTC. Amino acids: CASSLGQGVTYEQYF.